This T cell receptor beta chain originates from a study of CD8 T cells in Susac syndrome. V was trimmed by 2 bases and J by 2 bases, leaving 10 bases between them. CDR1 is KGHSH, CDR2 LQKENI, per germline. The CDR3 spans 15 residues. Study results and limitations: In its TCR sequencing and HLA analysis, the study acknowledged that the number of individuals was relatively small.

Patients with stable or active relapsing-remitting disease, all of them treatment-naive, made up the multiple sclerosis controls. TEMRA cells were enriched by FACS, while CD8+ and CD4+ T cells were obtained through a negative isolation that was performed magnetically. Points on this clonotype: Its matching antigen is unknown.

Random-hexamer reverse transcription was applied to roughly 0.5 to 1 ug RNA. Multiplex PCR with immunoSEQ amplified the TCR beta CDR3 across 54 Vbeta and 13 Jbeta. TCRdb fed the immunoSEQ multiplex PCR reads into MiXCR, producing one record per CDR3 protein. This table holds 230,000 or so distinct CDR3 sequences, 95% found once. The source of this sequence is a human donor with multiple sclerosis. Sample: CD4+ T cells from PBMCs. V usage is TRBV18 and J usage is TRBJ2-1; D possibly corresponds to TRBD2 (5 bases). CDR3: CASSPFAGTYNEQFF. The DNA for the CDR3 is TGTGCCAGCTCACCATTTGCGGGCACCTACAATGAGCAGTTCTTC. The entire variable domain, with the rest obtained from reference TRBV18 and TRBJ2-1, is as follows: NAGVMQNPRHLVRRRGQEARLRCSPMKGHSHVYWYRQLPEEGLKFMVYLQKENIIDESGMPKERFSAEFPKEGPSILRIQQVVRGDSAAYFCASSPFAGTYNEQFFGPGTRLTVL.